Listed here are 22 T cell receptor beta chains from one sample, sequenced in a study of blood T cell repertoires in COVID-19. Profiled with immunoSEQ multiplex PCR; TCRdb holds only in-frame clones, not every one. The profile shows about 370,000 clones, roughly 91% of them singletons. The sequenced sample consisted of PBMCs or T cells enriched from blood (not recorded which). These receptors originate from a woman under 40 who had recovered from COVID-19.

The V and J genes are TRBV7-8 and TRBJ1-2, with D possibly TRBD1 on 6 matching bases. Trimming pared 1 base from V and 7 bases from J, leaving 16 bases between. This CDR3 has 15 residues. CDR1 is SGHVS, CDR2 FQNEAQ, per germline. CDR3 region: CASSLEADPRGGYTF. For the CDR3, the DNA is TGTGCCAGCAGCTTAGAGGCTGACCCCAGGGGTGGCTACACCTTC.

CDR3 coding DNA: TGCGCCAGCAGCCAAGTTGTGCGAGGAAACACCATATATTTT. Translation: CASSQVVRGNTIYF. V gene TRBV4-1 combines with J gene TRBJ1-3; D not resolved. The germline V and J ends were trimmed by 1 base and 4 bases, with 8 bases remaining between them. This CDR3 is built from 14 residues. Germline V lookup: CDR1 MGHRA, CDR2 YSYEKL.

The V gene is TRBV11-3, the J gene TRBJ2-7, with D unresolved. CDR1 SGHNT and CDR2 YENEEA come from the germline V gene. The V end lost 1 base, the J end lost 2 bases, and 12 bases lay between the germline ends. The CDR3 runs 15 residues. As DNA, the CDR3 is TGTGCCAGCAGCTTAGGCTCTAGATTCCCCTACGAGCAGTACTTC. Amino acids: CASSLGSRFPYEQYF.

CDR3 bases: TGTGCCATCAGTGAGCCGGACAGTTCTCTGTTTTTT. Protein sequence: CAISEPDSSLFF. V is TRBV10-3 and J is TRBJ1-4; D is perhaps TRBD1 (6 bases). V was clipped by 2 bases and J by 14 bases, with 12 bases between them. The CDR3 totals 12 residues. Germline-derived CDR1 and CDR2 are ENHRY and SYGVKD.

The V gene is TRBV9, the J gene TRBJ1-1, with TRBD1 matching 8 bases. Germline CDR1 and CDR2: SGDLS and YYNGEE. The length of the CDR3 is 14 residues. The ends lost 3 bases at V and 1 base at J; junction bases unmatched: 2. The CDR3: CASSAGTGNTEAFF. The CDR3 nucleotides read TGTGCCAGCAGCGCGGGGACAGGGAACACTGAAGCTTTCTTT.

The chain joins TRBV30 to TRBJ2-7, with 10 nucleotides matching TRBD2. V trimming: 0 bases; J trimming: 5 bases; junction bases outside the gene matches: 7. The CDR3 spans 15 residues. Germline CDR1 reads GTSNPN; CDR2 reads SVGIG (reference sequence). The CDR3 DNA sequence: TGTGCCTGGAGTGTACTCAAACTAGCGGGAAACGAGCAGTACTTC. This gives the protein CAWSVLKLAGNEQYF.

The V call is TRBV9, the J call TRBJ2-1, with 8 bases matching TRBD1. Germline values: CDR1 SGDLS, CDR2 YYNGEE. The V gene end was trimmed by 3 bases and the J gene end by 6 bases; junction bases not matched to a gene: 5. This CDR3 has 14 amino acids. The CDR3 nucleotides read TGTGCCAGCAGCGCCGACAGGGGTGGCAATGAGCAGTTCTTC. It codes for CASSADRGGNEQFF.

V usage is TRBV29-1 and J usage is TRBJ1-5; D is ambiguous. Germline V gives CDR1 SQVTM, CDR2 ANQGSEA. The CDR3 has 13 residues. Between the trimmed V and J ends, which lost 4 bases and 5 bases, there was a span of 12 bases. CDR3 sequence reads: CSVAAGSDQPQHF. The DNA for the CDR3 is TGCAGCGTTGCTGCCGGGAGCGATCAGCCCCAGCATTTT.

This rearrangement joins TRBV4-2 to TRBJ2-7, with D uncertain. CDR3 length equals 15 residues. Deletions cut 0 bases from V and 0 bases from J, with 9 bases between. Germline CDR1 reads LGHNA; CDR2 reads YNFKEQ. The CDR3, as DNA: TGTGCCAGCAGCCAAGAAGGCGGATCCTCCTACGAGCAGTACTTC. Amino acid sequence: CASSQEGGSSYEQYF.

The chain combines TRBV24-1 with TRBJ1-3, with D tentatively TRBD1 (5 bases). The CDR3 spans 17 residues. Deletions cut 11 bases from V and 0 bases from J, with 22 bases between. Germline V gene lookup returns CDR1 KGHDR and CDR2 SFDVKD. The CDR3 loop reads CASPPGDFPDSGNTIYF. DNA of the CDR3: TGTGCCAGCCCCCCGGGGGACTTCCCCGACTCTGGAAACACCATATATTTT.

This clone appeared a few times. The chain employs TRBV7-2 and TRBJ1-4, with 10 bases lining up with TRBD1. Germline V gene data show CDR1 as SGHTA and CDR2 as FQGNSA. Unmatched junction bases numbered 8, after V lost 5 bases and J lost 8 bases. This CDR3 spans 15 amino acids. CDR3 amino acids: CASSNPGTGDEKLFF. The CDR3 region has the DNA TGTGCCAGCAGCAACCCCGGGACAGGGGACGAAAAACTGTTTTTT.

This clone was counted a few times. This chain connects TRBV29-1 to TRBJ2-7, with 10 bases aligning to TRBD2. After removal of 0 bases from V and 13 bases from J, the junction contained 6 bases not matched to a gene. Germline V gene sequence: CDR1 SQVTM, CDR2 ANQGSEA. The CDR3 is 12 residues long. CDR3 bases: TGCAGCGTTGAAGACGGTCCTAGCGGGAGTTACTTC. Translating gives CSVEDGPSGSYF.

The rearrangement joins TRBV11-1 to TRBJ1-1; D gene unclear. This CDR3 has 16 residues. With 2 bases removed from V and 1 base from J, the gap between germline ends came to 14 bases. CDR1 SGHAT and CDR2 FQDESV come from the germline V gene (reference sequence). CDR3: CASSLRSGGENTEAFF. The CDR3 bases are TGTGCCAGCAGCTTACGGTCAGGCGGGGAGAACACTGAAGCTTTCTTT.

CDR3 loop: CAWTEDRNSPLHF. CDR3 nucleotide sequence: TGTGCCTGGACTGAAGATCGGAATTCACCCCTCCACTTT. The rearrangement links TRBV30 to TRBJ1-6; no clear D gene. This CDR3 contains 13 residues. The germline V gene encodes CDR1 GTSNPN and CDR2 SVGIG (reference sequence). The V end lost 4 bases, the J end lost 7 bases, and 11 bases lay between the germline ends.

The sample holds one count of this clone. DNA of the CDR3: TGCAGTGCTAGGTCCACCGGGCAGTACTTC. The encoded protein is CSARSTGQYF. The chain employs TRBV20-1 and TRBJ2-7; D ambiguous. Germline loops: CDR1 DFQATT, CDR2 SNEGSKA (reference sequence). The CDR3 totals 10 residues. V was shortened by 3 bases and J by 9 bases, with 9 bases between the two germline ends.

The genes are TRBV4-1 and TRBJ2-3; 8 nucleotides agree with TRBD2. The CDR3 extends over 17 amino acids. The V segment lost 5 bases and the J segment 6 bases; nucleotides outside the gene matches: 16. CDR1 and CDR2 (germline): MGHRA, YSYEKL. The CDR3 protein is CASSSPYDGLAADTQYF. Written as DNA, the CDR3 is TGCGCCAGCAGCTCCCCCTATGACGGACTAGCAGCGGATACGCAGTATTTT.

This rearrangement joins TRBV9 to TRBJ1-3, with D perhaps TRBD1 (5 bases). There are 16 residues in the CDR3. Germline V gene sequence: CDR1 SGDLS, CDR2 YYNGEE. With 0 bases removed from V and 0 bases from J, the gap between germline ends came to 10 bases. The CDR3 nucleotides are TGTGCCAGCAGCGTAGCTACAGGATCCTCTGGAAACACCATATATTTT. This translates into CASSVATGSSGNTIYF.

The chain links TRBV30 to TRBJ1-4; D possibly corresponds to TRBD1 (6 bases). The length of the CDR3 is 13 residues. The germline gives CDR1 GTSNPN, CDR2 SVGIG (reference sequence). V lost 8 bases and J 3 bases, leaving 13 bases between the germline ends. The DNA for the CDR3 is TGTGCCCGCCTCGGGGGGCCTAATGAAAAACTGTTTTTT. This sequence encodes CARLGGPNEKLFF. The full variable domain, with the rest looked up from reference TRBV30 and TRBJ1-4, is SQTIHQWPATLVQPVGSPLSLECTVEGTSNPNLYWYRQAAGRGLQLLFYSVGIGQISSEVPQNLSASRPQDRQFILSSKKLLLSDSGFYLCARLGGPNEKLFFGSGTQLSVL.

The chain recombines TRBV16 with TRBJ1-1; TRBD1 aligns across 7 bases. There are 17 residues in the CDR3. Germline CDR1 is KGHSY and CDR2 is FQNENV. The trim removed 4 bases at V and 4 bases at J, leaving 15 bases unmatched. CDR3 nucleotides: TGTGCCAGCAGCCCCCGTGCCTTCAGGGGGACGGGCACTGAAGCTTTCTTT. Protein product: CASSPRAFRGTGTEAFF.

The count of this clone is one. The V and J genes are TRBV6-5 and TRBJ2-1; 8 bases fit TRBD2. The V gene's germline CDR1 is MNHEY and CDR2 SVGAGI. CDR3 length: 13 residues. The J segment lost 7 bases and the V segment lost 6 bases, leaving 5 bases of the junction unmatched. The CDR3 nucleotides read TGTGCCAGCAGAAACGGGGGGGGTAATGAGCAGTTCTTC. As protein: CASRNGGGNEQFF.

The rearrangement uses TRBV4-2 and TRBJ2-3; D uncertain. This CDR3 is built from 14 residues. V lost 1 base to trimming and J lost 2 bases, with 7 bases between them. Per the germline V gene, CDR1 is LGHNA and CDR2 is YNFKEQ. Here the CDR3 reads CASSQAPLTDTQYF. As DNA, the CDR3 is TGTGCCAGCAGCCAAGCCCCCCTCACAGATACGCAGTATTTT.

The chain carries TRBV10-3 and TRBJ2-5, with 12 bases aligning to TRBD2. The CDR3 consists of 15 residues. Losses at the gene ends were 6 bases for V and 1 base for J; bases not matched to a gene: 3. Per the germline V gene, CDR1 is ENHRY and CDR2 is SYGVKD. CDR3 in amino acids: CAISGTSGSQETQYF. DNA of the CDR3: TGTGCCATCAGCGGGACTAGCGGGTCCCAAGAGACCCAGTACTTC.